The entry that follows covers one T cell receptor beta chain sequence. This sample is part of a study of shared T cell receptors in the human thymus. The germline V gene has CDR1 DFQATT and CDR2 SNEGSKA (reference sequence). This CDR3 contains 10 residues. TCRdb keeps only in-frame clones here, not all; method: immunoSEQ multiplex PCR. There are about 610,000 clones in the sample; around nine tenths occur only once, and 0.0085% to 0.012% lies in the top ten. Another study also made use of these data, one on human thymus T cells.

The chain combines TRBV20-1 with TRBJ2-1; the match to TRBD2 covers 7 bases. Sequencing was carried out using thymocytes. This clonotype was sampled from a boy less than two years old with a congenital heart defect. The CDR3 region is CTGGYNEQFF. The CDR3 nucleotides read TGCACCGGGGGGTACAATGAGCAGTTCTTC.